A single sample gave rise to the 29 T cell receptor beta chains below, sequenced in a study of PD-L1 blockade in urothelial cancer. Regarding time point: peripheral blood 6 weeks after treatment start. TCRdb's copy holds only in-frame clones and misses some; the assay was immunoSEQ multiplex PCR. This table has about 45,000 clones, roughly four fifths appearing once. The sequenced sample was PBMCs, obtained around atezolizumab (anti-PD-L1) treatment. The receptors here all came from a man between 60 and 75 years old with urothelial cancer.

V gene TRBV10-2 combines with J gene TRBJ2-7; possibly TRBD2 for D (6 bases). This CDR3 has 13 amino acids. The germline V gene has CDR1 WSHSY and CDR2 SAAADI. The V end lost 2 bases, the J end lost 4 bases, and 9 bases lay between the germline ends. DNA of the CDR3: TGCGCCAGCAGTGAGACAGGAGGGTACGAGCAGTACTTC. It encodes CASSETGGYEQYF.

The J gene is TRBJ1-5, the V gene TRBV6-6, with 7 bases lining up with TRBD1. J gave up 7 bases and V 5 bases, and 8 bases lay outside the gene matches. The CDR3 contains 14 residues. The germline V gene has CDR1 MNHNY and CDR2 SVGAGI (reference sequence). CDR3 in amino acids: CASSTQGIGQPQHF. The DNA for the CDR3 is TGTGCCAGCAGTACACAGGGGATAGGGCAGCCCCAGCATTTT.

The chain has TRBV18 and TRBJ1-3; D unresolved. V was trimmed by 3 bases and J by 3 bases, leaving 24 bases between them. Germline V gene lookup returns CDR1 KGHSH and CDR2 LQKENI. This CDR3 spans 19 amino acids. The CDR3 is CASSPVPWNPRQGGNTIYF. The CDR3 nucleotides read TGTGCCAGCTCACCGGTCCCGTGGAACCCCAGACAAGGTGGAAACACCATATATTTT.

This clone was seen once. A read error may account for a junction end that differs from germline. The chain joins TRBV7-9 to TRBJ1-2; D unclear. This CDR3 spans 12 amino acids. Germline V gives CDR1 SEHNR, CDR2 FQNEAQ (reference sequence). The CDR3 nucleotides read TGCGCCAGCAGCCTAGGGCCCTATGGCTACACCTTC. Protein: CASSLGPYGYTF.

CDR3 coding DNA: TGTGCCAGCAGCTTATTACGGGGGCCCCAGCATTTT. It yields the protein CASSLLRGPQHF. The chain joins TRBV5-6 to TRBJ1-5; D unclear. This CDR3 has 12 residues. CDR1 SGHDT and CDR2 YYEEEE come from the germline V gene. Trimming pared 2 bases from V and 9 bases from J, leaving 9 bases between.

This chain links TRBV6-1 with TRBJ1-2; 8 bases agree with TRBD1. Germline CDR1 reads MNHNS; CDR2 reads SASEGT. The V and J ends lost 8 bases and 7 bases, in that order; junction bases with no gene match: 6. This CDR3 has 12 amino acids. In nucleotides, the CDR3 is TGTGCCAGCGGACAGGGAGAACTTGGCTACACCTTC. It codes for CASGQGELGYTF.

V usage is TRBV5-8 and J usage is TRBJ2-5; maybe TRBD2 (5 bases). Germline V gene data show CDR1 as SGHTS and CDR2 as YDEGEE. With 3 bases removed from V and 4 bases from J, the gap between germline ends came to 19 bases. The CDR3 spans 16 residues. In DNA form, the CDR3 reads TGTGCCAGCAGCTCGTGGGGTTGGGAGAATGGAGAGACCCAGTACTTC. This gives the protein CASSSWGWENGETQYF.

The chain links TRBV5-1 to TRBJ2-5, with 9 positions matching TRBD1. This CDR3 region has 15 residues. Germline-derived CDR1 and CDR2 are SGHRS and YFSETQ. Unmatched junction bases numbered 1, after V lost 0 bases and J lost 1 base. For the CDR3, the DNA is TGCGCCAGCAGCTTGGGGACAGGGGTCCAAGAGACCCAGTACTTC. Translating it yields CASSLGTGVQETQYF.

The chain is built from TRBV27 and TRBJ2-7; 9 bases are a match to TRBD1. CDR1 MNHEY and CDR2 SMNVEV come from the germline V gene (reference sequence). V gave up 6 bases and J gave up 0 bases; unmatched junction bases: 6. The CDR3 extends over 15 amino acids. For the CDR3, the DNA is TGTGCCAGCAGGCTCCGGGACAGGGCCTCCTACGAGCAGTACTTC. This codes for CASRLRDRASYEQYF.

The chain uses TRBV9 and TRBJ1-3, with D possibly matching TRBD1 (6 bases). The CDR3 contains 17 residues. From germline, CDR1 is SGDLS and CDR2 YYNGEE. V was trimmed by 4 bases and J by 2 bases, leaving 19 bases between them. CDR3 sequence: CASSTGSGHSPGNTIYF. In DNA, the CDR3 is TGTGCCAGCAGCACCGGTTCGGGACATTCTCCTGGAAACACCATATATTTT. Full variable domain (outside the CDR3, taken from reference TRBV9 and TRBJ1-3): DSGVTQTPKHLITATGQRVTLRCSPRSGDLSVYWYQQSLDQGLQFLIQYYNGEERAKGNILERFSAQQFPDLHSELNLSSLELGDSALYFCASSTGSGHSPGNTIYFGEGSWLTVV.

The rearrangement joins TRBV5-1 to TRBJ1-1; 7 bases are a match to TRBD1. V lost 2 bases to trimming and J lost 5 bases; unmatched junction nucleotides: 9. Germline V CDR1 and CDR2: SGHRS, YFSETQ. This CDR3 comprises 15 residues. The CDR3, as DNA: TGCGCCAGCAGCTTCCGTGAGGGGGCCGGTACTGAAGCTTTCTTT. It is translated as CASSFREGAGTEAFF.

This clone was detected once. The CDR3: CSAGSGGSTDTQYF. In DNA form, the CDR3 reads TGCAGCGCTGGATCAGGGGGTAGCACAGATACGCAGTATTTT. The chain recombines TRBV29-1 with TRBJ2-3, with 7 bases that match TRBD1. V trimming: 7 bases; J trimming: 0 bases; junction bases outside the gene matches: 7. The CDR3 totals 14 residues. The germline V gene has CDR1 SQVTM and CDR2 ANQGSEA.

The V call is TRBV18, the J call TRBJ2-1; 8 nucleotides align to TRBD2. Germline V gene lookup returns CDR1 KGHSH and CDR2 LQKENI. The V and J ends lost 3 bases and 7 bases, in that order; junction bases with no gene match: 14. This CDR3 comprises 17 residues. The CDR3, as DNA: TGTGCCAGCTCACCCGTAATCGTGACGGGGGGGCGGAATGAGCAGTTCTTC. This translates into CASSPVIVTGGRNEQFF.

This clone occurred once. The chain employs TRBV18 and TRBJ2-3; the D is unclear. The ends were cut back, 1 base at V and 2 bases at J, with 13 bases in the middle. The germline V gene encodes CDR1 KGHSH and CDR2 LQKENI. The CDR3 length is 16 residues. CDR3 sequence reads: CASSPQQTELTDTQYF. CDR3 sequence (DNA): TGTGCCAGCTCACCACAACAGACCGAACTCACAGATACGCAGTATTTT.

This chain uses TRBV11-1 with TRBJ2-7, with D tentatively TRBD1 (6 bases). The germline V gene encodes CDR1 SGHAT and CDR2 FQDESV (reference sequence). The CDR3 runs 15 residues. The germline V and J ends were trimmed by 2 bases and 2 bases, with 13 bases remaining between them. The CDR3 DNA follows: TGTGCCAGCAGCTTACTGCGACAGGCCACCTACGAGCAGTACTTC. Translated: CASSLLRQATYEQYF.

This rearrangement joins TRBV6-5 to TRBJ1-1; D remains ambiguous. The CDR3 is made up of 11 amino acids. The V gene lost 8 bases and the J gene lost 2 bases, with 6 bases spanning the gap. CDR1 and CDR2 from the germline V gene are MNHEY and SVGAGI. CDR3 DNA: TGTGCCAGCTCTTCCAACACTGAAGCTTTCTTT. As protein: CASSSNTEAFF.

The chain joins TRBV28 to TRBJ1-1, with 12 bases that match TRBD1. This CDR3 contains 17 residues. The germline V gene has CDR1 MDHEN and CDR2 SYDVKM. Unmatched junction bases numbered 10, after V lost 5 bases and J lost 3 bases. The CDR3 protein is CASSPGTGGFFDTEAFF. As DNA, the CDR3 is TGTGCCAGCAGTCCCGGGACAGGGGGCTTCTTCGACACTGAAGCTTTCTTT.

The chain links TRBV6-5 to TRBJ1-2; D might be TRBD1 (6 bases). The CDR3 is made up of 14 amino acids. The V end lost 2 bases, the J end lost 7 bases, and 14 bases lay between the germline ends. Germline values: CDR1 MNHEY, CDR2 SVGAGI. The CDR3 DNA is TGTGCCAGCAGTTACACTCGACAGGAGTCTGGCTACACCTTC. Translating gives CASSYTRQESGYTF.

J is TRBJ1-2 and V is TRBV5-6; TRBD1 aligns across 7 bases. In germline, CDR1 is SGHDT, CDR2 YYEEEE. V dropped 4 bases and J dropped 0; count of bases not matched to a gene: 3. The CDR3 spans 14 residues. The chain's CDR3 is CASSKTGTNYGYTF. CDR3 in DNA: TGTGCCAGCAGCAAGACAGGGACTAACTATGGCTACACCTTC.

The rearrangement links TRBV4-2 to TRBJ1-4; weak D call: TRBD1 (6 bases). Germline V gene data show CDR1 as LGHNA and CDR2 as YNFKEQ. The CDR3 runs 21 residues. With 0 bases removed from V and 0 bases from J, the gap between germline ends came to 23 bases. Here the CDR3 reads CASSQEAQGGGLIATNEKLFF. The CDR3 DNA reads as TGTGCCAGCAGCCAAGAGGCACAGGGTGGGGGCCTAATTGCAACTAATGAAAAACTGTTTTTT.

V and J are TRBV11-2 and TRBJ2-2; 13 positions agree with TRBD2. Per germline, CDR1 SGHAT and CDR2 FQNNGV. J gave up 5 bases and V 6 bases, and 3 bases lay outside the gene matches. The CDR3 totals 15 residues. The CDR3 bases are TGTGCCAGCAGACCGGGACTAGCGGGGACCGGGGAGCTGTTTTTT. Amino acids: CASRPGLAGTGELFF.

This chain joins TRBV2 and TRBJ1-5, with 8 bases fitting TRBD1. Germline CDR1 and CDR2: SNHLY and FYNNEI. After removal of 3 bases from V and 1 base from J, the junction contained 2 bases not matched to a gene. CDR3 length equals 15 residues. DNA for the CDR3: TGTGCCAGCAGTGAGACAGGGGTGAGCAATCAGCCCCAGCATTTT. Translation: CASSETGVSNQPQHF. Full variable domain (remainder filled in from reference TRBV2 and TRBJ1-5): EPEVTQTPSHQVTQMGQEVILRCVPISNHLYFYWYRQILGQKVEFLVSFYNNEISEKSEIFDDQFSVERPDGSNFTLKIRSTKLEDSAMYFCASSETGVSNQPQHFGDGTRLSIL.

This clone was detected only a few times. The rearrangement uses TRBV7-2 and TRBJ2-1; weak D call: TRBD1 (6 bases). Per germline, CDR1 SGHTA and CDR2 FQGNSA. V lost 4 bases, J lost 12 bases, and 10 bases lay in between. CDR3 size: 11 residues. The CDR3 is CASSSQGTQFF. CDR3 DNA: TGTGCCAGCAGCTCCCAGGGGACGCAGTTCTTC.

This clone appeared once. The chain combines TRBV11-2 with TRBJ2-5, with 8 bases aligning to TRBD1. J was trimmed by 1 base and V by 5 bases; bases with no gene match: 12. The germline gives CDR1 SGHAT, CDR2 FQNNGV. The CDR3 spans 17 residues. The CDR3 bases are TGTGCCAGCAGCCCGACCCTTAGGACAGGGCTCCAAGAGACCCAGTACTTC. Its translation: CASSPTLRTGLQETQYF.

The chain has TRBV2 and TRBJ2-1; D is uncertain. Germline V CDR1 and CDR2: SNHLY, FYNNEI. There are 13 residues in the CDR3. V was cut by 7 bases and J by 9 bases, with 16 bases left in between. The CDR3 DNA is TGTGCCAGCAAATACGGCGGCGGCGGTGAGCAGTTCTTC. Amino acids: CASKYGGGGEQFF. The whole variable domain, filled in from reference TRBV2 and TRBJ2-1, reads EPEVTQTPSHQVTQMGQEVILRCVPISNHLYFYWYRQILGQKVEFLVSFYNNEISEKSEIFDDQFSVERPDGSNFTLKIRSTKLEDSAMYFCASKYGGGGEQFFGPGTRLTVL.

V and J are TRBV15 and TRBJ2-5; 7 bases are shared with TRBD2. The CDR3 has 15 amino acids. With 1 base clipped from V and 2 bases from J, the junction kept 4 bases outside the gene matches. Germline V CDR1 and CDR2: LNHNV, YYDKDF (reference sequence). CDR3: CATSRGTRGQETQYF. The DNA for the CDR3 is TGTGCCACCAGCAGAGGGACTAGGGGACAAGAGACCCAGTACTTC. Supplemented by reference TRBV15 and TRBJ2-5, the full variable domain reads DAMVIQNPRYQVTQFGKPVTLSCSQTLNHNVMYWYQQKSSQAPKLLFHYYDKDFNNEADTPDNFQSRRPNTSFCFLDIRSPGLGDTAMYLCATSRGTRGQETQYFGPGTRLLVL.

V is TRBV11-3 and J is TRBJ1-3, with 7 bases aligning to TRBD1. Germline V gene lookup returns CDR1 SGHNT and CDR2 YENEEA. This CDR3 contains 14 residues. The V segment lost 5 bases and the J segment 1 base; nucleotides outside the gene matches: 2. CDR3 DNA sequence: TGTGCCAGCAGCGAGGGGGCTTCTGGAAACACCATATATTTT. Translation: CASSEGASGNTIYF.

The chain couples TRBV18 to TRBJ1-2, with 10 bases aligning to TRBD1. Germline V CDR1 and CDR2: KGHSH, LQKENI. The V segment lost 3 bases and the J segment 5 bases; nucleotides outside the gene matches: 0. The CDR3 runs 13 residues. CDR3 coding DNA: TGTGCCAGCTCACCGGGACAGGGGTATGGCTACACCTTC. Encoded protein: CASSPGQGYGYTF.

This rearrangement joins TRBV5-1 to TRBJ1-1; D not resolved. The CDR3 contains 15 residues. The V end lost 0 bases, the J end lost 4 bases, and 13 bases lay between the germline ends. Germline CDR1 and CDR2: SGHRS and YFSETQ. CDR3 DNA: TGCGCCAGCAGCTTGGTCGTGGGAGGAGGCACTGAAGCTTTCTTT. Translating it yields CASSLVVGGGTEAFF.